The following is a TCR beta chain sequence with its context. In the source study's methods: For nucleated cells, counts were estimated from reference gene primer amplification. Data came from immunoSEQ multiplex PCR; TCRdb stores just in-frame clones and leaves some out. That table is the source of V, J and clone size, and D and trimming were worked out from the DNA. The sample carries about 69,000 clones, around 90% recorded once. These data originate in a study of blood T cell repertoires in COVID-19. About the study: In each case, the material was cDNA or gDNA derived from T cells, B-cell-depleted T cells, or PBMCs.

Sequencing input: peripheral blood. This clonotype originated in a man aged 50 to 59 with acute or convalescent COVID-19.

CDR3 sequence (DNA): TGTGCCAGCAGTTACTCGAACCTGGGGGCGGACTATGGCTACACCTTC. This encodes CASSYSNLGADYGYTF. The chain links TRBV6-2 or TRBV6-3 to TRBJ1-2; D perhaps matches TRBD1 (6 bases). Trimming stripped 0 bases from V and 3 bases from J, with 14 bases between. The CDR3 runs 16 residues. Germline V gives CDR1 MNHEY, CDR2 SVGEGT.